This T cell receptor beta chain was retrieved from a study of cytotoxic CD8 clonotypes in ibrutinib-treated CLL. Looking at the study overall: The study included around twelve relapsed/refractory and around 16 treatment-naive patients; fewer than 18 had IGHV unmutated disease. On average, around 85,000 productive rearrangements and more than 200,000 productive templates per sample. Study-wide findings and caveats: T-cell clonality at baseline went above that of age-matched healthy donors and rose and fell with circulating CD8+ T-cell counts.

Remarks on this clone: Its antigen is not known.

Only in-frame clones appear in the TCRdb table, and some are missing; sequencing was by immunoSEQ multiplex PCR. Of roughly 180,000 clones listed, less than 85% were seen once; the top ten hold roughly 4.5%. The ends were cut back, 2 bases at V and 8 bases at J, with 15 bases in the middle. The CDR3 has 15 amino acids. Looked up from germline, CDR1 is SGHNT and CDR2 is YENEEA. The TCR beta libraries used approximately 2 micrograms of genomic DNA that came from cryopreserved PBMCs. Source: PBMCs, taken after 24 months of ibrutinib treatment. This receptor was identified in a human donor with chronic lymphocytic leukemia. The chain uses TRBV11-3 and TRBJ1-4; no clear D gene. CDR3 DNA sequence: TGTGCCAGCAGCTTAACCGGCCGGACCAAAGAAAAACTGTTTTTT. Protein sequence: CASSLTGRTKEKLFF.